Listed below are T cell receptor beta chains from one sample, sequenced in a study of cytomegalovirus exposure and HLA in healthy donors. Some clones are missing from TCRdb's copy, which holds only in-frame ones; the method was immunoSEQ multiplex PCR. The repertoire consists of some 200,000 clones, with 77% occurring once and the leading ten covering roughly 2.5%. Sequenced sample: PBMCs. Every receptor here comes from an older woman in good health and CMV-seropositive. CDR3s leave out the opening cysteine and the closing phenylalanine or tryptophan.

V gene	J gene	CDR3 protein
TRBV6-6	TRBJ1-2	ASSSQGASGDGYT
TRBV5-1	TRBJ1-4	ASSSGGSTNEKLF
TRBV23-1	TRBJ2-1	ASSQPRGGGSYNEQF
TRBV29-1	TRBJ1-1	SGGGTEAF
TRBV9	TRBJ2-7	ASSVPQPYEQY
TRBV4-3	TRBJ1-2	ASSQDRTGPYYGYT
TRBV19	TRBJ2-7	ASSASGAYEQY
TRBV7-2	TRBJ2-3	ASSLSIRLAGGSDTQY
TRBV6-1	TRBJ2-7	ASSEMGTARAYEQY
TRBV7-9	TRBJ2-1	ASSLESGASSYNEQF
TRBV5-4	TRBJ2-7	ASSAPGQADYEQY
TRBV30	TRBJ2-3	AWSVLRGGTDTQY
TRBV30	TRBJ1-5	AWDGPGGQPQH
TRBV7-6	TRBJ2-7	ASSPPGLAGTYEQY
TRBV7-9	TRBJ2-2	ASSPELVAGSTGELF
TRBV18	TRBJ1-1	ASSHGQGAYEAF
TRBV5-4	TRBJ1-1	ASSLDQGGNTEAF
TRBV27	TRBJ1-2	ASSFQGTAFYGYT
TRBV7-9	TRBJ2-7	ASSTRQGGYEQY
TRBV2	TRBJ2-2	ASSGLAGEAGELF
TRBV2	TRBJ2-3	ASSEEWGLATDTQY
TRBV5-4	-	ASSSDSTSYEQY
TRBV20-1	TRBJ1-1	SARTNGEAF
TRBV11-3	TRBJ2-3	ASSHDRDTDTQY
TRBV29-1	TRBJ1-1	SVVGDTEAF
TRBV5-1	TRBJ2-1	ASSLAPSGGGSSYNEQF
TRBV27	TRBJ1-3	ASGQGAGNTIY
TRBV5-1	TRBJ2-3	ASSPPRAGSTDTQY
TRBV7-9	TRBJ2-7	ASSFSGRGSEQY
TRBV19	TRBJ1-2	ASSISRYGYT
TRBV7-2	TRBJ2-3	ASSRSGVSTDTQY
TRBV6-1	TRBJ1-1	ASSDYRNTEAF
TRBV7-9	TRBJ1-5	ASSSTGDNQPQH
TRBV27	TRBJ1-3	ASSDRVRNTIY
TRBV2	TRBJ1-3	ASSEGNLPSGNTIY
TRBV9	TRBJ1-2	ASSVATPGRGHGYT
TRBV5-4	TRBJ2-1	ASSITRTSGRNEQF
TRBV23-1	TRBJ1-1	ASGPGGRGATEAF
TRBV7-2	TRBJ1-4	ASTIRQGRGEKLF
TRBV15	TRBJ2-6	ATSRASSGANVLT
TRBV6-6	TRBJ1-4	ASSYVDREKLF
TRBV16	TRBJ1-1	ASSQSVPRSSEAF
TRBV6-1	TRBJ1-4	ASSPPGQGGEKLF
TRBV19	TRBJ1-1	ASSSVLGGGRNTEAF
TRBV30	TRBJ1-4	AWSHGQTNEKLF
TRBV4-2	TRBJ2-7	ASSQGGTGMDEQY
TRBV28	TRBJ1-5	ASSLATANQPQH
TRBV5-6	TRBJ1-2	ASSRQANYGYT
TRBV5-1	TRBJ1-1	ASSWTGGMNTEAF